The 3 T cell receptor beta chains below were found in one sample sequenced in a study of T cells after yellow fever vaccination. TCRdb recomputed calls from the 5' RACE reads with MiXCR, one row per CDR3 protein. The sample holds under 700,000 distinct CDR3 sequences, about 17% seen once. Sequencing used PBMCs, obtained 5 days after the first yellow fever vaccination. The receptors stem from a man aged 18 to 35 who received the YFV17D yellow fever vaccine.

This clonotype was counted a few times. This chain connects TRBV5-1 to TRBJ2-1, with D uncertain. Germline V gene lookup returns CDR1 SGHRS and CDR2 YFSETQ. Trimming removed 0 bases from V and 5 bases from J, with 6 bases in between. There are 13 residues in the CDR3. The CDR3 loop reads CASSLEAHNEQFF. The CDR3 bases are TGCGCCAGCAGCTTGGAGGCTCACAATGAGCAGTTCTTC.

The chain joins TRBV5-1 to TRBJ2-1, with 8 nucleotides matching TRBD1. This CDR3 comprises 15 residues. Germline loops: CDR1 SGHRS, CDR2 YFSETQ. V was pared by 4 bases and J by 7 bases, with 10 bases of the junction left unmatched. CDR3 amino acids: CASSHGQGGWNEQFF. The CDR3 DNA reads as TGCGCCAGCAGCCACGGACAGGGCGGTTGGAATGAGCAGTTCTTC. The variable domain in full, completed from reference TRBV5-1 and TRBJ2-1, reads KAGVTQTPRYLIKTRGQQVTLSCSPISGHRSVSWYQQTPGQGLQFLFEYFSETQRNKGNFPGRFSGRQFSNSRSEMNVSTLELGDSALYLCASSHGQGGWNEQFFGPGTRLTVL.

V and J are TRBV4-3 and TRBJ2-1; D is unresolved. Looked up from germline, CDR1 is LGHNA and CDR2 is YSLEER. Between the trimmed V and J ends, which lost 1 base and 4 bases, there was a span of 17 bases. This CDR3 contains 17 residues. CDR3 sequence: CASSQGRYGPNYNEQFF. The CDR3 region has the DNA TGCGCCAGCAGCCAAGGGAGATATGGGCCCAATTACAATGAGCAGTTCTTC.